This T cell receptor beta chain was documented in a study of blood T cells in healthy people across ages. Remarks on this clonotype: Its antigen is not identified.

A sample-barcoded 5' primer and a J-beta primer mix were used in a second PCR of roughly 6 to 12 cycles. From each sample, at least 2.5 million paired-end reads containing CDR3 were obtained. Each CDR3 protein gets one entry after TCRdb re-called the 5' RACE reads with MiXCR. The sample gives 1.5 million to 2 million distinct CDR3 sequences, approximately 32% of which show up once; around 11% is in the top ten. The CDR3 loop spans 15 amino acids. The V gene lost 3 bases and the J gene lost 2 bases, with 13 bases spanning the gap. Germline V gene sequence: CDR1 MGHRA, CDR2 YSYEKL. Study-level results: CMV status of donors was not determined, possibly confounding expanded clonotype changes.

The chain joins TRBV4-1 to TRBJ1-1; D possibly corresponds to TRBD1 (5 bases). The receptor comes from a woman in her 30s in good health. The sequenced material came from blood. The CDR3 DNA follows: TGCGCCAGCAGCCATTACGGGGCGAAAAACACTGAAGCTTTCTTT. It is translated as CASSHYGAKNTEAFF.